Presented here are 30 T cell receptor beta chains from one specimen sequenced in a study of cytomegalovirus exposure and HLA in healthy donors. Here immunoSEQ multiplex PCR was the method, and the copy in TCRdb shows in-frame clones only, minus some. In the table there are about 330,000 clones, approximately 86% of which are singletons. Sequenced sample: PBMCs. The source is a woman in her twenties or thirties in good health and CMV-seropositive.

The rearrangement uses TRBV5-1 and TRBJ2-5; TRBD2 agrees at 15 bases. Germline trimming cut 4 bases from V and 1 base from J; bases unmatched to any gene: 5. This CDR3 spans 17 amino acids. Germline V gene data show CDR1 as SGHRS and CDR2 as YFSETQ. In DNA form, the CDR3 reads TGCGCCAGCAGCCCCGGACTAGCGGGAGGGGTCCAAGAGACCCAGTACTTC. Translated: CASSPGLAGGVQETQYF.

CDR3 residues: CSVISSGRYNEQFF. CDR3 coding DNA: TGCAGCGTCATATCTAGCGGGAGATACAATGAGCAGTTCTTC. This chain joins TRBV29-1 and TRBJ2-1; 10 bases match TRBD2. Germline loops: CDR1 SQVTM, CDR2 ANQGSEA. Trimming removed 6 bases from V and 4 bases from J; junction bases left unmatched: 6. The CDR3 runs 14 residues.

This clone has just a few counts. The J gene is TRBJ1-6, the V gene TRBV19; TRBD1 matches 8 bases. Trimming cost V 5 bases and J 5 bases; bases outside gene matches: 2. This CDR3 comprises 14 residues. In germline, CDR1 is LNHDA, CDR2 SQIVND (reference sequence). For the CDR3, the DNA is TGTGCCAGTAGTGGACAGGGCAATAATTCACCCCTCCACTTT. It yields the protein CASSGQGNNSPLHF. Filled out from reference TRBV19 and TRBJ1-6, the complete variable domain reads DGGITQSPKYLFRKEGQNVTLSCEQNLNHDAMYWYRQDPGQGLRLIYYSQIVNDFQKGDIAEGYSVSREKKESFPLTVTSAQKNPTAFYLCASSGQGNNSPLHFGNGTRLTVT.

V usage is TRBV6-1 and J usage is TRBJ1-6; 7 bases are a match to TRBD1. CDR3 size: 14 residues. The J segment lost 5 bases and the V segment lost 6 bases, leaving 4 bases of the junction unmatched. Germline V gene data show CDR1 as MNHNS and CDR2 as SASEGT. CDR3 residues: CASSSGTDNSPLHF. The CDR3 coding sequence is TGTGCCAGCAGCAGCGGGACAGATAATTCACCCCTCCACTTT.

The CDR3 loop reads CASSRSSQETQYF. The CDR3 region has the DNA TGTGCCAGCTCACGTTCAAGCCAAGAGACCCAGTACTTC. The gene calls are TRBV18 and TRBJ2-5; D call uncertain. The CDR3 loop spans 13 amino acids. Trimming took off 4 bases at V and 1 base at J, with 7 bases between the two ends. Germline V CDR1 and CDR2: KGHSH, LQKENI.

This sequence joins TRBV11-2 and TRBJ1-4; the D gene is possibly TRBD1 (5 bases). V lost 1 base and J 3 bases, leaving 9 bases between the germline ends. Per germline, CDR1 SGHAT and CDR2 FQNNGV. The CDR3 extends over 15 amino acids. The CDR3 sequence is CASSLVGGSNEKLFF. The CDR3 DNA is TGTGCCAGCAGCTTAGTCGGGGGATCTAATGAAAAACTGTTTTTT.

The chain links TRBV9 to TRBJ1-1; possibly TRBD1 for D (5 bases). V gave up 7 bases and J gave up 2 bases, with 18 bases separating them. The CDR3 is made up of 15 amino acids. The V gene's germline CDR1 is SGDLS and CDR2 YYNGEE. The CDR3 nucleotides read TGTGCCAGCTTGAAGGGGTTGGGGGAAAACACTGAAGCTTTCTTT. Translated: CASLKGLGENTEAFF.

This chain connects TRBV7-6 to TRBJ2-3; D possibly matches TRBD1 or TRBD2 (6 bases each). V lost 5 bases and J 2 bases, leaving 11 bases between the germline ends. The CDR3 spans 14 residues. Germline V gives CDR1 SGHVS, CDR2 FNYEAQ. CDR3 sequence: CASSLGGYTDTQYF. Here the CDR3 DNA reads TGTGCCAGCAGCCTAGGGGGGTACACAGATACGCAGTATTTT.

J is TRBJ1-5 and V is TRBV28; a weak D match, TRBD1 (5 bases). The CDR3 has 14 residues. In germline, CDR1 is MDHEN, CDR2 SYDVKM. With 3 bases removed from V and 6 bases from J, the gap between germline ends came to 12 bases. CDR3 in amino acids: CASSFAPQGQPQHF. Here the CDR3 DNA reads TGTGCCAGCAGTTTTGCGCCCCAGGGTCAGCCCCAGCATTTT.

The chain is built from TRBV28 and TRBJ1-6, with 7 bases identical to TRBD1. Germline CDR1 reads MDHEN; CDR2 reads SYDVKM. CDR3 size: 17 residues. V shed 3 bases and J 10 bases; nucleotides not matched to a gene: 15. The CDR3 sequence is CASSFRGDRVPISPLHF. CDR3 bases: TGTGCCAGCAGTTTCCGGGGGGACAGAGTCCCCATATCACCCCTCCACTTT.

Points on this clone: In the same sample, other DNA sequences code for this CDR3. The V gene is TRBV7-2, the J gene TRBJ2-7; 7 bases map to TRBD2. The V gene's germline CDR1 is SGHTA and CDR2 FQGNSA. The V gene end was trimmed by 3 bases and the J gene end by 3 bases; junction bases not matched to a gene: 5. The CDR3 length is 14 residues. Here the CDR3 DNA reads TGTGCCAGCAGCTTTAGCGGGCGTGGCTACGAGCAGTACTTC. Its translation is CASSFSGRGYEQYF. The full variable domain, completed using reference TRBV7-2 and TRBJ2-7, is GAGVSQSPSNKVTEKGKDVELRCDPISGHTALYWYRQSLGQGLEFLIYFQGNSAPDKSGLPSDRFSAERTGGSVSTLTIQRTQQEDSAVYLCASSFSGRGYEQYFGPGTRLTVT.

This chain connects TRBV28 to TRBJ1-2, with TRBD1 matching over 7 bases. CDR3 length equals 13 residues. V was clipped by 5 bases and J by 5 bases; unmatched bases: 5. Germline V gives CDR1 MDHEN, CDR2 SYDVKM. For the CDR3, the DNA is TGTGCCAGCAGTAGGACAGGACAGTATGGCTACACCTTC. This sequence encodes CASSRTGQYGYTF.

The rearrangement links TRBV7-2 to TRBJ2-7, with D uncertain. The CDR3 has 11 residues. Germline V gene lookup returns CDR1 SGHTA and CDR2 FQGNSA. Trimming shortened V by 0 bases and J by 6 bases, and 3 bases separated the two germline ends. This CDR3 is CASSLAGEQYF. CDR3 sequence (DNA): TGTGCCAGCAGCTTAGCCGGCGAGCAGTACTTC.

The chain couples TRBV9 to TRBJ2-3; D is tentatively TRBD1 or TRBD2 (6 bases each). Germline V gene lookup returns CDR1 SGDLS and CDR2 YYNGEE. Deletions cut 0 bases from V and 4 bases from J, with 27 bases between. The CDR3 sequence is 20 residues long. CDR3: CASSVGGPGLVWGAPDTQYF. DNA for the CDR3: TGTGCCAGCAGCGTAGGAGGCCCCGGTCTTGTTTGGGGGGCCCCAGATACGCAGTATTTT.

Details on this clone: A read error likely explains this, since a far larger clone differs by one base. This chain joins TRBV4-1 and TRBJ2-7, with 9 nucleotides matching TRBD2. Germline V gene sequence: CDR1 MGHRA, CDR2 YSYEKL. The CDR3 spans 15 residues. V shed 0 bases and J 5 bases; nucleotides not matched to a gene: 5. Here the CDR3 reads CASSQEAGGPDEQYF. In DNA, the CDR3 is TGCGCCAGCAGCCAAGAGGCGGGGGGGCCAGACGAGCAGTACTTC.

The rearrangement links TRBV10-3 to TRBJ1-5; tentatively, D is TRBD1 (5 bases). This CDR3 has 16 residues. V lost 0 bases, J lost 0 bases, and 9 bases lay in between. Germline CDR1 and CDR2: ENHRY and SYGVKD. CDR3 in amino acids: CAISESGGDSNQPQHF. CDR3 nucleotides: TGTGCCATCAGTGAGTCGGGGGGTGATAGCAATCAGCCCCAGCATTTT.

The CDR3 sequence is CASTTGSGANVLTF. In DNA form, the CDR3 reads TGCGCCAGCACTACAGGCTCTGGGGCCAACGTCCTGACTTTC. The chain carries TRBV5-1 and TRBJ2-6; D is perhaps TRBD1 (5 bases). Trimming cost V 6 bases and J 0 bases, with 7 bases left between them. Germline V lookup: CDR1 SGHRS, CDR2 YFSETQ. This CDR3 comprises 14 residues.

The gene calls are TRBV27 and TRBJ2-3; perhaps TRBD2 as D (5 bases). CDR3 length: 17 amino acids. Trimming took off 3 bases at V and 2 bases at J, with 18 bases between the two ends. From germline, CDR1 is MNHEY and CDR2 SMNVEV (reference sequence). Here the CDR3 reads CASSFRTAGLATDTQYF. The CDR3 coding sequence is TGTGCCAGCAGTTTCCGGACGGCGGGTTTGGCCACAGATACGCAGTATTTT.

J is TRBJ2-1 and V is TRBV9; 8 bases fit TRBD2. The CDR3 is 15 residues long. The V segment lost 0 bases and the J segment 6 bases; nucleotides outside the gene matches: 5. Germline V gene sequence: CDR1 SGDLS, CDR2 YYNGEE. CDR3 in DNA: TGTGCCAGCAGCGTAGGTAGCGGGGTGTTCAATGAGCAGTTCTTC. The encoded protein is CASSVGSGVFNEQFF.

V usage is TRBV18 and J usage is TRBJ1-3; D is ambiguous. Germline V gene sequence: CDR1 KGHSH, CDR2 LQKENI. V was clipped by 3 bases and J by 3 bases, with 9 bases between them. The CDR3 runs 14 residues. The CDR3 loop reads CASSPSFGGNTIYF. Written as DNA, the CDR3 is TGTGCCAGCTCACCGTCGTTTGGTGGAAACACCATATATTTT.

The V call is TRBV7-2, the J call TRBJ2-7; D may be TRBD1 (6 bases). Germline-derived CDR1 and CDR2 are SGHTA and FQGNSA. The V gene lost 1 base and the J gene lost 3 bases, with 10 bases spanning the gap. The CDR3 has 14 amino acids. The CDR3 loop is CASSLGTEIYEQYF. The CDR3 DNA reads TGTGCCAGCAGCTTAGGGACAGAAATCTACGAGCAGTACTTC.

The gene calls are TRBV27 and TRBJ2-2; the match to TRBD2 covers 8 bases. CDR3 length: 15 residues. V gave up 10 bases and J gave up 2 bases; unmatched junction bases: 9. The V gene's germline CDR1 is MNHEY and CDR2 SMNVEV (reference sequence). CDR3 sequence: CATALAGANTGELFF. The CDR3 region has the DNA TGTGCCACCGCCCTAGCGGGTGCTAACACCGGGGAGCTGTTTTTT.

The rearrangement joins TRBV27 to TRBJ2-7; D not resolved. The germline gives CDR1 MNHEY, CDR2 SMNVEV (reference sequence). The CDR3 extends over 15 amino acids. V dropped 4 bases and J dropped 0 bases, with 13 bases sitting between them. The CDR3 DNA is TGTGCCAGCAGTTCAAGACTCGATACCTCCTACGAGCAGTACTTC. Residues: CASSSRLDTSYEQYF.

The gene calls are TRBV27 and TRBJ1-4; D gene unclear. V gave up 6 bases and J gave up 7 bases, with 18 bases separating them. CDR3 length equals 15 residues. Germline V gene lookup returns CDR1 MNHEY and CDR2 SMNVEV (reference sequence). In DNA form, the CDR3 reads TGTGCCAGCAGGCTAGGCGGGTCATGGGGTGAAAAACTGTTTTTT. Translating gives CASRLGGSWGEKLFF.

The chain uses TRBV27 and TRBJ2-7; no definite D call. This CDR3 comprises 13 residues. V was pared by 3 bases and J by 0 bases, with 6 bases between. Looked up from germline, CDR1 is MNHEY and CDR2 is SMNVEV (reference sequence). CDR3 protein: CASSFSPSYEQYF. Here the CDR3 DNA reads TGTGCCAGCAGTTTCTCTCCCTCCTACGAGCAGTACTTC.

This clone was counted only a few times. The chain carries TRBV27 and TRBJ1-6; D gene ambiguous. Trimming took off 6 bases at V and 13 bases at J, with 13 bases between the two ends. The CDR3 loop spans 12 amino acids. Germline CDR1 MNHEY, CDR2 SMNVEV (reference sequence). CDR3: CASSPGEEPLHF. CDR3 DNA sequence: TGTGCCAGCAGCCCCGGTGAGGAGCCCCTCCACTTT.

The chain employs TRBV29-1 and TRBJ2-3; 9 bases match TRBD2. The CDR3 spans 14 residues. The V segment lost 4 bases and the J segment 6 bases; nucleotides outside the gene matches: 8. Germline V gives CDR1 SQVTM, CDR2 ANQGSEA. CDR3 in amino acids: CSVGPSGVRDTQYF. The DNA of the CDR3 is TGCAGCGTTGGCCCTAGCGGGGTCCGGGATACGCAGTATTTT.

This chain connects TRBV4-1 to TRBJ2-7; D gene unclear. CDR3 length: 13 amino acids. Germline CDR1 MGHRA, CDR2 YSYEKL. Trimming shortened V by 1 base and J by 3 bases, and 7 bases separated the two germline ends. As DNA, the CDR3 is TGCGCCAGCAGCCAAGCACGTTACTACGAGCAGTACTTC. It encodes CASSQARYYEQYF.

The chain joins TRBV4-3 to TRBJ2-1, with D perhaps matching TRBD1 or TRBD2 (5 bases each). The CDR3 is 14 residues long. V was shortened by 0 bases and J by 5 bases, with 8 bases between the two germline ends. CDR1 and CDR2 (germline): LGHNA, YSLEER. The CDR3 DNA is TGCGCCAGCAGCCAAGATCGGGGCGACAATGAGCAGTTCTTC. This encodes CASSQDRGDNEQFF.

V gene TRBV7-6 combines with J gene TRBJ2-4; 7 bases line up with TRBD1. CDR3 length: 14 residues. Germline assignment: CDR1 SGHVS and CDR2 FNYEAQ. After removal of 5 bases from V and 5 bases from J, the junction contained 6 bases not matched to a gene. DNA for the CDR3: TGTGCCAGCAGCGCGGCCGGGACAGAAAACATTCAGTACTTC. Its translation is CASSAAGTENIQYF.